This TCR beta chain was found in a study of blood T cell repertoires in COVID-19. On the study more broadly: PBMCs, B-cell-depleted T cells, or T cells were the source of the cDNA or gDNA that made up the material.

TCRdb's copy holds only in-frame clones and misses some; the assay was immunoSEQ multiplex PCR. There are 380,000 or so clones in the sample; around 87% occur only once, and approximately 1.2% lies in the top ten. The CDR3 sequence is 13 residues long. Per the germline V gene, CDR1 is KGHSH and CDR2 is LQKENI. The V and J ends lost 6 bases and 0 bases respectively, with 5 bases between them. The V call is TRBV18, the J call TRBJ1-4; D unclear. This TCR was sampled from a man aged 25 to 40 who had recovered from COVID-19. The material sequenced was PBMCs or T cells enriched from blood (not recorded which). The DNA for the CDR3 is TGTGCCAGCTCCCCGGCAACTAATGAAAAACTGTTTTTT. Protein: CASSPATNEKLFF.